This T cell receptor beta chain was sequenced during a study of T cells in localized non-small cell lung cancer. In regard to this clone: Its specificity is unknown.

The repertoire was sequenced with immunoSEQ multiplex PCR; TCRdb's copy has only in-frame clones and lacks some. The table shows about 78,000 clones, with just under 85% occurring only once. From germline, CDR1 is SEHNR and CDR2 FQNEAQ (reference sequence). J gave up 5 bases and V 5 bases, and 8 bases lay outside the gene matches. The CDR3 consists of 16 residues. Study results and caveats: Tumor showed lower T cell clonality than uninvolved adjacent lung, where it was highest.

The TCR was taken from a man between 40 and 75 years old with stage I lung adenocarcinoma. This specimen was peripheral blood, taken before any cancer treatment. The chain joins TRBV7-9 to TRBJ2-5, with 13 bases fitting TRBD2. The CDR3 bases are TGTGCCAGCAGCCGTGGACTAGCGGGAGATGGGGAGACCCAGTACTTC. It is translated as CASSRGLAGDGETQYF.